The 8 T cell receptor beta chains given below trace back to one sample, sequenced in a study of shared clonotypes between healthy human individuals. Some clones are missing from TCRdb's copy, which holds only in-frame ones; the method was immunoSEQ multiplex PCR. The sample carries approximately 1,500,000 clones, roughly 96% recorded once. The sequencing sample was made of naive CD4+ T cells sorted from blood. Subset noted: CD45RA+ positively selected. The receptors derive from a man under 40 in good health.

The gene calls are TRBV19 and TRBJ2-1; D may be TRBD2 (6 bases). Germline CDR1 LNHDA, CDR2 SQIVND (reference sequence). The CDR3 spans 15 residues. V gave up 0 bases and J gave up 4 bases, with 10 bases separating them. The CDR3 protein is CASSIDGGRYNEQFF. In nucleotides, the CDR3 is TGTGCCAGTAGTATAGATGGAGGGAGGTACAATGAGCAGTTCTTC.

This clone was seen just once. At the DNA level, this CDR3 is encoded by other sequences in the same sample as well. The V call is TRBV5-1, the J call TRBJ2-3; tentatively, D is TRBD2 (5 bases). CDR3 length: 14 amino acids. Looked up from germline, CDR1 is SGHRS and CDR2 is YFSETQ. V was cut by 2 bases and J by 3 bases, with 10 bases left in between. CDR3 loop: CASSLERPTDTQYF. Written as DNA, the CDR3 is TGCGCCAGCAGCTTAGAGCGGCCGACAGATACGCAGTATTTT.

The J gene is TRBJ1-1, the V gene TRBV7-9; possible D gene TRBD1, 6 bases. Trimming removed 5 bases from V and 5 bases from J, with 15 bases in between. Germline V gene lookup returns CDR1 SEHNR and CDR2 FQNEAQ (reference sequence). The CDR3 covers 14 residues. Written as DNA, the CDR3 is TGTGCCAGCAGCCCGGCCTGGCAGGGGACTGAAGCTTTCTTT. It specifies CASSPAWQGTEAFF.

Turning to this clone: This sample also contains other DNA sequences that code for the same CDR3. The rearrangement joins TRBV18 to TRBJ2-7, with 10 bases matching TRBD2. V shed 1 base and J 0 bases; nucleotides not matched to a gene: 3. The CDR3 runs 16 residues. From germline, CDR1 is KGHSH and CDR2 LQKENI. The CDR3, as DNA: TGTGCCAGCTCACCACGGGCTAGCGGGAGCTCCTACGAGCAGTACTTC. This sequence encodes CASSPRASGSSYEQYF.

CDR3 in amino acids: CASSQTGTRGETQYF. In nucleotides, the CDR3 is TGTGCCAGCAGCCAAACAGGGACGCGGGGAGAGACCCAGTACTTC. V gene TRBV14 combines with J gene TRBJ2-5; either TRBD1 or TRBD2 may fit D (6 bases each). The CDR3 is 15 amino acids. Germline values: CDR1 SGHDN, CDR2 FVKESK. V lost 2 bases to trimming and J lost 4 bases, with 14 bases between them.

The V call is TRBV19, the J call TRBJ2-7; no clear D. Germline CDR1 reads LNHDA; CDR2 reads SQIVND (reference sequence). Between the trimmed V and J ends, which lost 5 bases and 7 bases, there was a span of 15 bases. There are 13 residues in the CDR3. The CDR3 DNA sequence: TGTGCCAGTAGTGAGTTTCCTGAGTGGGAGCAGTACTTC. Amino acid sequence: CASSEFPEWEQYF.

CDR3 amino acids: CASSLEGALSTDTQYF. The CDR3 coding sequence is TGTGCCAGCAGCTTAGAGGGGGCGTTGAGCACAGATACGCAGTATTTT. The J gene is TRBJ2-3, the V gene TRBV7-9, with 7 bases lining up with TRBD1. Germline values: CDR1 SEHNR, CDR2 FQNEAQ (reference sequence). This CDR3 is built from 16 residues. Germline trimming cut 1 base from V and 0 bases from J; bases unmatched to any gene: 4.

Here the CDR3 DNA reads TGTGCCAGCAGTTTTGTTCCAGGGGCGAGCTCTGGCTACACCTTC. Amino acid sequence: CASSFVPGASSGYTF. The J gene is TRBJ1-2, the V gene TRBV27, with D maybe TRBD1 (6 bases). The germline V gene encodes CDR1 MNHEY and CDR2 SMNVEV (reference sequence). CDR3 size: 15 residues. V lost 3 bases and J lost 7, with 18 bases in between.